This passage covers 19 T cell receptor beta chains from one sample sequenced in a study of OX40 agonist ivuxolimab in advanced cancers. Some clones are missing from TCRdb's copy, which holds only in-frame ones; the method was immunoSEQ multiplex PCR. The sample carries 30,000 to 35,000 clones, over 60% recorded once. The specimen comprised CD4+ or CD8+ T cells sorted from blood, sampled in a trial of the OX40 agonist ivuxolimab. These receptors all stem from an adult with an advanced solid tumor such as melanoma, head and neck, liver or kidney cancer.

This clone was recorded only once. One junction end disagrees with the germline gene, perhaps due to a read error. The V and J genes are TRBV10-1 and TRBJ1-1; D is ambiguous. The CDR3 runs 12 residues. In germline, CDR1 is WNHNN, CDR2 SYGVQD (reference sequence). The CDR3 DNA is TGCGCCAGCAGTGAGTCGACGAGGGCCCTAATCTTT. This sequence encodes CASSESTRALIF.

V gene TRBV6-6 combines with J gene TRBJ1-5, with TRBD1 identical over 7 bases. Germline CDR1 is MNHNY and CDR2 is SVGAGI (reference sequence). V lost 7 bases and J lost 6; bases outside the gene matches: 12. This CDR3 comprises 15 residues. CDR3 loop: CASNHGGGSGQPQHF. For the CDR3, the DNA is TGTGCCAGCAACCACGGAGGGGGCTCGGGTCAGCCCCAGCATTTT.

The chain uses TRBV7-9 and TRBJ1-3, with D uncertain. CDR1 is SEHNR, CDR2 FQNEAQ, per germline (reference sequence). The length of the CDR3 is 15 residues. Trimming left V 4 bases short and J 0 bases short, with 10 bases between. CDR3 sequence (DNA): TGTGCCAGCAGCTCCGAAGTCAGCTCTGGAAACACCATATATTTT. This gives the protein CASSSEVSSGNTIYF.

The rearrangement links TRBV20-1 to TRBJ1-2; D remains unclear. V was trimmed by 2 bases and J by 8 bases, leaving 9 bases between them. Looked up from germline, CDR1 is DFQATT and CDR2 is SNEGSKA (reference sequence). CDR3 length equals 11 residues. The DNA for the CDR3 is TGCAGTGCTAGACGGCCGCAGGGCTACACCTTC. It codes for CSARRPQGYTF.

This clone was found a few times. The chain carries TRBV19 and TRBJ1-5; no reliable D call. V was shortened by 1 base and J by 6 bases, with 10 bases between the two germline ends. CDR3 length: 14 residues. Germline assignment: CDR1 LNHDA and CDR2 SQIVND (reference sequence). The CDR3 reads CASSIGNKFQPQHF. In nucleotides, the CDR3 is TGTGCCAGTAGTATAGGTAACAAGTTTCAGCCCCAGCATTTT.

The rearrangement joins TRBV28 to TRBJ2-1, with D unresolved. This CDR3 has 15 residues. Trimming pared 6 bases from V and 6 bases from J, leaving 18 bases between. Germline lookup yields CDR1 MDHEN and CDR2 SYDVKM. CDR3 bases: TGTGCCAGCAGCCACACGACCGGGCTAGTCAATGAGCAGTTCTTC. Translation gives CASSHTTGLVNEQFF.

This chain links TRBV5-8 with TRBJ1-2, with D possibly matching TRBD1 (5 bases). V lost 0 bases to trimming and J lost 10 bases, with 22 bases between them. This CDR3 is built from 16 residues. From germline, CDR1 is SGHTS and CDR2 YDEGEE. The CDR3 nucleotides are TGTGCCAGCAGCTTGGGAATCCCGGGGGTGTCTTCGGCCTACACCTTC. Encoded protein: CASSLGIPGVSSAYTF.

The chain employs TRBV12-2 and TRBJ1-1. TRBV12-2 is a pseudogene locus. The CDR3 covers 13 residues. The CDR3 reads CASRLESAREAFF. The CDR3 nucleotides are TGTGCAAGTCGCTTAGAATCGGCCCGTGAAGCTTTCTTT.

This chain uses TRBV6-1 with TRBJ1-5; no clear D gene. This CDR3 has 15 residues. V was pared by 6 bases and J by 3 bases, with 15 bases between. Germline CDR1 and CDR2: MNHNS and SASEGT. CDR3 DNA sequence: TGTGCCAGCAGAGTGGACCGAAACAACAATCAGCCCCAGCATTTT. Translating gives CASRVDRNNNQPQHF.

The chain links TRBV7-2 to TRBJ2-7; 11 bases align to TRBD2. The CDR3 contains 15 residues. V dropped 4 bases and J dropped 9; count of bases not matched to a gene: 11. The germline V gene has CDR1 SGHTA and CDR2 FQGNSA. CDR3 sequence: CASSSYLAGGRGQYF. The CDR3 DNA reads as TGTGCCAGCAGCTCCTACCTAGCGGGGGGCCGCGGGCAGTACTTC.

The chain combines TRBV7-3 with TRBJ2-5; 7 bases are shared with TRBD1. CDR1 is SGHTA and CDR2 is FQGTGA in the germline V gene. J gave up 4 bases and V 5 bases, and 4 bases lay outside the gene matches. This CDR3 is 13 amino acids long. CDR3 region: CASSRGGPETQYF. The CDR3 region has the DNA TGTGCCAGCAGCAGAGGGGGCCCAGAGACCCAGTACTTC. The full variable domain, in which reference TRBV7-3 and TRBJ2-5 provide the parts outside the CDR3, is GAGVSQTPSNKVTEKGKYVELRCDPISGHTALYWYRQSLGQGPEFLIYFQGTGAADDSGLPNDRFFAVRPEGSVSTLKIQRTERGDSAVYLCASSRGGPETQYFGPGTRLLVL.

The V and J genes are TRBV20-1 and TRBJ2-1; D unclear. Germline V lookup: CDR1 DFQATT, CDR2 SNEGSKA (reference sequence). The V end lost 3 bases, the J end lost 8 bases, and 8 bases lay between the germline ends. The CDR3 extends over 11 amino acids. CDR3 in DNA: TGCAGTGCTAGGCCCAGAGATGAGCAGTTCTTC. Protein: CSARPRDEQFF.

The genes are TRBV5-4 and TRBJ2-5; TRBD2 might be the D (5 bases). The germline V and J ends were trimmed by 5 bases and 4 bases, with 12 bases remaining between them. From germline, CDR1 is SGHNT and CDR2 YYREEE (reference sequence). The CDR3 contains 13 residues. The CDR3 DNA is TGTGCCAGCAGATCGGGGAATGGAGAGACCCAGTACTTC. As protein: CASRSGNGETQYF.

This chain joins TRBV29-1 and TRBJ1-4; D is unresolved. CDR3 length equals 13 residues. V was pared by 6 bases and J by 0 bases, with 8 bases between. Looked up from germline, CDR1 is SQVTM and CDR2 is ANQGSEA. CDR3 residues: CSVSTTTNEKLFF. As DNA, the CDR3 is TGCAGCGTGTCGACTACAACTAATGAAAAACTGTTTTTT.

This sequence joins TRBV6-5 and TRBJ2-7, with TRBD1 matching 7 bases. Trimming cost V 2 bases and J 3 bases; bases outside gene matches: 7. CDR3 length: 15 amino acids. Germline V gene lookup returns CDR1 MNHEY and CDR2 SVGAGI. CDR3 region: CASSYHLPGGYEQYF. The CDR3 DNA follows: TGTGCCAGCAGTTACCACCTTCCAGGGGGCTACGAGCAGTACTTC.

This chain links TRBV28 with TRBJ2-3; 9 positions agree with TRBD1. This CDR3 is 16 amino acids long. Unmatched junction bases numbered 14, after V lost 5 bases and J lost 8 bases. Germline values: CDR1 MDHEN, CDR2 SYDVKM. CDR3 residues: CASSLAGTGSVPTQYF. DNA for the CDR3: TGTGCCAGCAGTCTGGCCGGGACAGGGTCCGTTCCTACGCAGTATTTT.

This clone appeared a single time. J is TRBJ2-7 and V is TRBV5-1, with unresolved D. In germline, CDR1 is SGHRS, CDR2 YFSETQ. V gave up 2 bases and J gave up 6 bases, with 12 bases separating them. The CDR3 has 13 amino acids. This CDR3 reads CASSLVESGEQYF. CDR3 nucleotide sequence: TGCGCCAGCAGCTTAGTGGAGTCGGGCGAGCAGTACTTC.

The sample holds a few counts of this clone. V gene TRBV10-3 combines with J gene TRBJ1-2, with TRBD1 matching 8 bases. V trimming: 3 bases; J trimming: 8 bases; junction bases outside the gene matches: 11. The germline gives CDR1 ENHRY, CDR2 SYGVKD. This CDR3 is 15 amino acids long. The CDR3 DNA is TGTGCCATCAGTGATTCCCCGGACAGGGTCACCGGCTACACCTTC. Amino acid sequence: CAISDSPDRVTGYTF.

The chain employs TRBV2 and TRBJ2-5, with a possible D match to TRBD2 (6 bases). The J call may be mistaken, given a closer DNA end match to TRBJ2-7. Germline V lookup: CDR1 SNHLY, CDR2 FYNNEI. This CDR3 has 12 residues. The CDR3, as DNA: TGTGCCGCGGCCGGGGGAAGCTACGAGCAGTACTTC. It codes for CAAAGGSYEQYF.